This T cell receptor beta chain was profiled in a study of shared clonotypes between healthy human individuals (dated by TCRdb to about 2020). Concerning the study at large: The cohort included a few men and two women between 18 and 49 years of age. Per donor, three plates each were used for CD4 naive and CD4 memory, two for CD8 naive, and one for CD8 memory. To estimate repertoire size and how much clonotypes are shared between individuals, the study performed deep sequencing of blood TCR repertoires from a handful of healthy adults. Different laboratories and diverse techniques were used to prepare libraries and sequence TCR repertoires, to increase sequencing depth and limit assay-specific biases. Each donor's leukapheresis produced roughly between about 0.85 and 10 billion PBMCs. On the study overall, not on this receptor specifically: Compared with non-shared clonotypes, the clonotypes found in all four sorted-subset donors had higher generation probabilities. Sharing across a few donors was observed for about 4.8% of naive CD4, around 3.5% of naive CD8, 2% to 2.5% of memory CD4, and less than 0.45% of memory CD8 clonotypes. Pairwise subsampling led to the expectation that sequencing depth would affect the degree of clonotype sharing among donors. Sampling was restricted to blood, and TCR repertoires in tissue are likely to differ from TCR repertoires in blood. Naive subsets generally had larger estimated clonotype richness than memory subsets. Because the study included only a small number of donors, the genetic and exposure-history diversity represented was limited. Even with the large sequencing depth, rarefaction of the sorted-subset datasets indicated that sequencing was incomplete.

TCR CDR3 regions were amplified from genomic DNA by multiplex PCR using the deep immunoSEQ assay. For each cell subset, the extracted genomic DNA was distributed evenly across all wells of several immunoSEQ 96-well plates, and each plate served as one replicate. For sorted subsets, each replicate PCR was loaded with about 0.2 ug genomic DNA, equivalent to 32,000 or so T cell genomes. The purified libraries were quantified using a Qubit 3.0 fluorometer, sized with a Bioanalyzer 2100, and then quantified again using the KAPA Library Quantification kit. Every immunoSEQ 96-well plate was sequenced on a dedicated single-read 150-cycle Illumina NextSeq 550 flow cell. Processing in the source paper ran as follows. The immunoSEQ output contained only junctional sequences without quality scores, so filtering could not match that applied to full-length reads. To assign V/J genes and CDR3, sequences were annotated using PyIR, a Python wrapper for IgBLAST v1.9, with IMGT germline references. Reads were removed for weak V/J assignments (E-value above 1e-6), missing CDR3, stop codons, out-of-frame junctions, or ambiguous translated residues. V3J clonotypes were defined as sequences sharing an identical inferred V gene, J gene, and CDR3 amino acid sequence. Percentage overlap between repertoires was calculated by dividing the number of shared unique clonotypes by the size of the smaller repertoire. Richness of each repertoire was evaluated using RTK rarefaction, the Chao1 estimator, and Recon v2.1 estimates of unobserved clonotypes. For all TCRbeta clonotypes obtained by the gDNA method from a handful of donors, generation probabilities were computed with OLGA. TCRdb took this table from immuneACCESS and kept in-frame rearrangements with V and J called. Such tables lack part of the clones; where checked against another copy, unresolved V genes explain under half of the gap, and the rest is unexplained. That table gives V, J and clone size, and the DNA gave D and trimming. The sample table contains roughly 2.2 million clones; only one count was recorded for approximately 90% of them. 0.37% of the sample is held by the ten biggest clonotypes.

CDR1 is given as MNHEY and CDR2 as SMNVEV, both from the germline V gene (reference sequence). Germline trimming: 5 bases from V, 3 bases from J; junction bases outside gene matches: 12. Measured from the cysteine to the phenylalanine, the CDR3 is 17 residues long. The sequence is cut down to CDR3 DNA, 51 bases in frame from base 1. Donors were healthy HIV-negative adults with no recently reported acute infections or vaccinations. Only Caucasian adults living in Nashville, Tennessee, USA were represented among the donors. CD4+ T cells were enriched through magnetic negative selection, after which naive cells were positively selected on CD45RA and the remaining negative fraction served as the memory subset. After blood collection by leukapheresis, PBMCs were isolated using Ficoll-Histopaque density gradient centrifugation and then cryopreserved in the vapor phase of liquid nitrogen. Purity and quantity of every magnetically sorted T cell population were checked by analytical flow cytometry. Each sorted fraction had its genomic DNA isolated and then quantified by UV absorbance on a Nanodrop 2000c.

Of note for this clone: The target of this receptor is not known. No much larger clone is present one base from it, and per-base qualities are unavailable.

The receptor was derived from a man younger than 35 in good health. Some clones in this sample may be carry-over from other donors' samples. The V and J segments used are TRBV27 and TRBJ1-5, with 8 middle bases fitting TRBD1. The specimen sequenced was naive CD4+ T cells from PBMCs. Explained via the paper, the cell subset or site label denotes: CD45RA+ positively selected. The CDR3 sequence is CASSATDRGRTNQPQHF. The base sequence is TGTGCCAGCAGTGCGACAGACAGGGGCCGGACCAATCAGCCCCAGCATTTT.